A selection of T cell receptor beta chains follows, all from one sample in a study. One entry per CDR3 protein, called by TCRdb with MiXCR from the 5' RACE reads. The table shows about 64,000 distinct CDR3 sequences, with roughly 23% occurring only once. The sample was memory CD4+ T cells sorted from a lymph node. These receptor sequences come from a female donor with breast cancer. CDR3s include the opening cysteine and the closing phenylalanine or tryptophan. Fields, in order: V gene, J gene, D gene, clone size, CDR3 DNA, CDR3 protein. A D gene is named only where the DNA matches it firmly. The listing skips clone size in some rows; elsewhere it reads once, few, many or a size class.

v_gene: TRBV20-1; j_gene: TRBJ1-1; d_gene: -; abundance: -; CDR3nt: TGCAGTGCTAGAGGTTTGACAGGAATAGAAGCTTTCTTT; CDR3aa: CSARGLTGIEAFF
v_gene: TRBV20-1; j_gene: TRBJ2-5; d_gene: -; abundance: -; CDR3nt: TGCAGTGCCCAAACTGGGTCTCATATGGGGGAGACCCAGTACTTC; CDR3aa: CSAQTGSHMGETQYF
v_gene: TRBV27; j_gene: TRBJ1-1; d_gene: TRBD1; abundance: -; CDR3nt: TGTGCCAGCAGCTCTCTTGGACAGGGGATTGAAGCTTTCTTT; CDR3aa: CASSSLGQGIEAFF
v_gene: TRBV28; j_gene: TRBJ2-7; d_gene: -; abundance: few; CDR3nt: TGTGCCAGCAGGCCCGTGACTAGCTACGAGCAGTACTTC; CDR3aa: CASRPVTSYEQYF
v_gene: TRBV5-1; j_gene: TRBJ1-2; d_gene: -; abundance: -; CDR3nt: TGCGCCAGCAGCCCTGGACAGTTGTATGGCTACACCTTC; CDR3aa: CASSPGQLYGYTF
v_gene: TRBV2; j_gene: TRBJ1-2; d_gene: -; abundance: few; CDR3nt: TGTGCCAGCAGTCGGACAGTCTATGGCTACACCTTC; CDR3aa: CASSRTVYGYTF
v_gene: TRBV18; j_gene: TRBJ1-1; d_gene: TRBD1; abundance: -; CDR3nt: TGTGCCAGCTCCCTACAGGGGGCGGACACTGAAGCTTTCTTT; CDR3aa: CASSLQGADTEAFF
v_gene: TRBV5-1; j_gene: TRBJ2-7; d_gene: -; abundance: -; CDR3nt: TGCGCCAGCAGCTTGGGGTCCGGGACTCCTACCTACGAGCAGTACTTC; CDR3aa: CASSLGSGTPTYEQYF
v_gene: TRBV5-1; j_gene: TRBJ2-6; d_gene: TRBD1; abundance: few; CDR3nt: TGCGCCAGCAGCAGGGGACAGGGATTACCTGGGGCCAACGTCCTGACTTTC; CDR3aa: CASSRGQGLPGANVLTF
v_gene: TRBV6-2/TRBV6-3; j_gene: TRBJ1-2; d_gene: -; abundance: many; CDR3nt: TGTGCCAGCAGTTTGTCCGAACAGTTCTATGGCTACACCTTC; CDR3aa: CASSLSEQFYGYTF
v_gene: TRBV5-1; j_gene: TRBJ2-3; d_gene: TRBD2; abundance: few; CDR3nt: TGCGCCAGCAGCCCGGGGACTAGTGCGGCAGATACGCAGTATTTT; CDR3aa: CASSPGTSAADTQYF
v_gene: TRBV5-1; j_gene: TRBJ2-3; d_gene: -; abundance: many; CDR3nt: TGCGCCAGCAGCTTGGTTGGACAACCGGGGGCCTGGGATACGCAGTATTTT; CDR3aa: CASSLVGQPGAWDTQYF
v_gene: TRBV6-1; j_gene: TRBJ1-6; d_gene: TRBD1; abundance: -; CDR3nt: TGTGCCAGCAGTGGGGACAGAAATTCACCCCTCCACTTT; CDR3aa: CASSGDRNSPLHF
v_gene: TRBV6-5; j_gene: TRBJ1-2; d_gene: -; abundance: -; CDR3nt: TGTGCCAGCAGTTACTCGAAACCCGGCCTAGGGTATGGCTACACCTTC; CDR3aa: CASSYSKPGLGYGYTF
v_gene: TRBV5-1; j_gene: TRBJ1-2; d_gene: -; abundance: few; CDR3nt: TGCGCCAGCAGCTTGGAAGGGTCCAACTATGGCTACACCTTC; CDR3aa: CASSLEGSNYGYTF
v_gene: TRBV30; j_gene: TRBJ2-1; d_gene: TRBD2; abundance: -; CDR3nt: TGTGCCTGGATGGGGACTAGCGGGGGCTCCTACAATGAGCAGTTCTTC; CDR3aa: CAWMGTSGGSYNEQFF
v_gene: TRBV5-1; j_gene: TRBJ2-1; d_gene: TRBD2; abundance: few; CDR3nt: TGCGCCAGCAGCTTTTCTAGCGGAGGGGCCTACAATGAGCAGTTCTTC; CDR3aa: CASSFSSGGAYNEQFF
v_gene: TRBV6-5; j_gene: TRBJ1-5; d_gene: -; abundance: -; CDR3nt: TGTGCCAGCAGTACGGGGGGGGCAAGCGGGGTAAATCAGCCCCAGCATTTT; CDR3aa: CASSTGGASGVNQPQHF
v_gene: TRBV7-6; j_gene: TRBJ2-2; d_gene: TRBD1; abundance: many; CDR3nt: TGTGCCAGCAGCTTAGAGGCAGGGGGCGACCTATGGGGCACCGGGGAGCTGTTTTTT; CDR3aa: CASSLEAGGDLWGTGELFF
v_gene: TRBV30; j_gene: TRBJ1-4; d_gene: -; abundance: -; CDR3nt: TGTGCCTGGAGTGAGCAAGGGGGGGAACTGTTTTTT; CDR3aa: CAWSEQGGELFF
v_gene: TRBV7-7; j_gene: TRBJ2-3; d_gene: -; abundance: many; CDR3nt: TGTGCTAGCAGCGTGACCGACACAGATACGCAGTATTTT; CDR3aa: CASSVTDTDTQYF
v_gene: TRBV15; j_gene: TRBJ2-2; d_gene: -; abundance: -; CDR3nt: TGTGCCACCAGCAGAGACCCCGTTGGCAGGTTGTCCACCGGGGAGCTGTTTTTT; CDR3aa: CATSRDPVGRLSTGELFF
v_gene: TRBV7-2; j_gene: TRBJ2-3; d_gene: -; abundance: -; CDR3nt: TGTGCCAGCAGCTTGGGTTACCTTAGCACAGATACGCAGTATTTT; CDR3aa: CASSLGYLSTDTQYF
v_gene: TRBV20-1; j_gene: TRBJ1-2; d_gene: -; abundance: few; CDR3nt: TGCAGTGCTAGAGATAGCAGGGTAGCGGACTATGGCTACACCTTC; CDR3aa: CSARDSRVADYGYTF
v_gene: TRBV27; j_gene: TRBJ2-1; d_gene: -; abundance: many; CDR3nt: TGTGCCAGCGCAAGCGGGACAGCTTACAATGAGCAGTTCTTC; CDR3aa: CASASGTAYNEQFF
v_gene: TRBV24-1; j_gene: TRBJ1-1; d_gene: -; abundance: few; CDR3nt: TGTGCCCCCCCCCTCGGGCCCTACACTGAAGCTTTCTTT; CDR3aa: CAPPLGPYTEAFF
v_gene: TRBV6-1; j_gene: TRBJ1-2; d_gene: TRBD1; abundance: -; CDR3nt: TGTGCCAGCAGTGAAGTAGGAGGGACAGGCGGCTACACCTTC; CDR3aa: CASSEVGGTGGYTF
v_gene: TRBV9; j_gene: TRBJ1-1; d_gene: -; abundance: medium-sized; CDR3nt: TGTGCCAGCAGTACTGGGCCGGACACTGAAGCTTTCTTT; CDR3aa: CASSTGPDTEAFF
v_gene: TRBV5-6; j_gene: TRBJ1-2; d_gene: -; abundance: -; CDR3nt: TGTGCCAGCAGCTTGACGGTTAATGGCTACACCTTC; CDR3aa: CASSLTVNGYTF
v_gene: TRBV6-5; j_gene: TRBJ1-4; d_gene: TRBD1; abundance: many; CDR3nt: TGTGCCAGCACCCAAAAACCGGGACAGGGGGCCAGACTGTTTTTT; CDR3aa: CASTQKPGQGARLFF
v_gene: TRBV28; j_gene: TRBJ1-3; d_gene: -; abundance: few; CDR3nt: TGTGCCAGCAGCCCTAAGTTTATCTCTGGAAACACCATATATTTT; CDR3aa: CASSPKFISGNTIYF
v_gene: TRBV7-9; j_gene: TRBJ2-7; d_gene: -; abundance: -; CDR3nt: TGTGCCAGCAGCTTCGGCAGGACATGGAACTTC; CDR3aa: CASSFGRTWNF
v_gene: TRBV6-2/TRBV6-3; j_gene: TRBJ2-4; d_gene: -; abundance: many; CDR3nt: TGTGCCAGCAGTTACTCCCCTGGGTGGGGGGCAAACATTCAGTACTTC; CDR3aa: CASSYSPGWGANIQYF
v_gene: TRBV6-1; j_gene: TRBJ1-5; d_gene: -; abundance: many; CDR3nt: TGTGCCAGCAGTGTTAGCAATCAGCCCCAGCATTTT; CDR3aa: CASSVSNQPQHF
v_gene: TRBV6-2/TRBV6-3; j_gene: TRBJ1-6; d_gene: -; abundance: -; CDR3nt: TGTGCCAGCAGTTCCGAGACGGAGTATAATCCACCCCTCCACTTT; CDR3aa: CASSSETEYNPPLHF
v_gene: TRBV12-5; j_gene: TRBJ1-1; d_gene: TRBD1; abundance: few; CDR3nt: TGTGCTAGTGGTCCCTTGACAGGGGAGAACACTGAAGCTTTCTTT; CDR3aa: CASGPLTGENTEAFF
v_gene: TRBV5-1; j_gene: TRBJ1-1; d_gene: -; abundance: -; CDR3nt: TGCGCCAGCAGCTCGACCCCGGATAGGGGCACTGATGCTTTCTTT; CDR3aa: CASSSTPDRGTDAFF
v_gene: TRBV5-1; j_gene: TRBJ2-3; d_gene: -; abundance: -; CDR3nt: TGCGCCAGCAGCTTGGAAGGATTAGATACGCAGTATTTT; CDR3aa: CASSLEGLDTQYF
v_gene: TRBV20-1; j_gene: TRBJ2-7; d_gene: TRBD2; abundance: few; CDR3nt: TGCAGTGCCACGAGCGGGACCTACTCCTACGAGCAGTACTTC; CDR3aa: CSATSGTYSYEQYF
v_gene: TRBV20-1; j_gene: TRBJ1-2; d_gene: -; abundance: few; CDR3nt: TGCAGTGCCGAGCTAGGAGTGAGAGACTATGGCTACACCTTC; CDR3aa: CSAELGVRDYGYTF
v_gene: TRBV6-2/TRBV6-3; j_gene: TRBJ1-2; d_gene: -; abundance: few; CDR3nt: TGTGCCAGCAGTTTTAAATACAGCGCAGCTGGCTACACCTTC; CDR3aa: CASSFKYSAAGYTF
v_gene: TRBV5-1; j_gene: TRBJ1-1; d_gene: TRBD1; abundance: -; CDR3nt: TGCGCCAGCAGCAAGAAAACAGGGGCGAACACTGAAGCTTTCTTT; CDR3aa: CASSKKTGANTEAFF
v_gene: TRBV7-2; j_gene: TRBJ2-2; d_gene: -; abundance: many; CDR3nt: TGTGCCAGCAGCGGCCGACAGGGAGGCACCGGGGAGCTGTTTTTT; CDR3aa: CASSGRQGGTGELFF
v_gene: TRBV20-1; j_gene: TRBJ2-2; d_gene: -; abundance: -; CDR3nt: TGCAGTGCTAGGGCAGCCGCGAACACCGGGGAGCTGTTTTTT; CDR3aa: CSARAAANTGELFF
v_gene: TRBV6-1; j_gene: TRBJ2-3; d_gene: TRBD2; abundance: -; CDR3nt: TGTGCCAGCACGGCGCTAGCGGGGGACACAGATACGCAGTATTTT; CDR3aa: CASTALAGDTDTQYF
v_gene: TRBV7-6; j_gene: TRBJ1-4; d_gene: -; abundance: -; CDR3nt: TGTGCCAGCAGCTGGGCAACTAATGAAAAACTGTTTTTT; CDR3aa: CASSWATNEKLFF